Sequencing of this T cell receptor (beta chain) was carried out in a study of cytomegalovirus exposure and HLA in healthy donors. At the level of the study: From HLA-typed donors, an early data release held approximately 85 million unique TCRs.

Of note for this clone: The antigen is not known.

Broader study findings: The authors later found TCR association rates varying by HLA locus, with DRB1 most and HLA-C fewest. Because they were indistinguishable, some V segments, including TRBV6-2 and TRBV6-3, were excluded.

This CDR3 is built from 15 residues. The germline V gene encodes CDR1 MDHEN and CDR2 SYDVKM. Trimming cost V 2 bases and J 7 bases, with 18 bases left between them. Both 60 Vbeta primers and 13 Jbeta primers went into the PCR. The protocol was immunoSEQ multiplex PCR, while the TCRdb copy is restricted to in-frame clones and leaves out a portion. The table shows more than 95,000 clones, with over 75% occurring only once. This TCR was recovered from a man aged 25 to 45 in good health and CMV-seropositive. V usage is TRBV28 and J usage is TRBJ2-7; D might be TRBD2 (5 bases). The sequencing input was PBMCs. CDR3 bases: TGTGCCAGCAGTTTAGGGGTCAGAGGGATGGGGGAGCAGTACTTC. It translates to CASSLGVRGMGEQYF.